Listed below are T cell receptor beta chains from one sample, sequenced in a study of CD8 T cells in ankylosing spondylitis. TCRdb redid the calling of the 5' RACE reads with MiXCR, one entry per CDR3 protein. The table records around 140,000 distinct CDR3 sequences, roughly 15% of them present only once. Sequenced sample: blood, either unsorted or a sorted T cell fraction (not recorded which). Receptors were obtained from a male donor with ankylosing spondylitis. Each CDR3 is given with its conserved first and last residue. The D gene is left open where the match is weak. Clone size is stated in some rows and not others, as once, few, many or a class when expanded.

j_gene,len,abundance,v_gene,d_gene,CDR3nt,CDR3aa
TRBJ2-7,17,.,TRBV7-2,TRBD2,TGTGCCAGCAGCTTAGCAATCCTAGCGGGACGGGCCTACGAGCAGTACTTC,CASSLAILAGRAYEQYF
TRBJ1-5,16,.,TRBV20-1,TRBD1,TGCAGTGCTAGAGATCCACAGGGGGCGCCCAATCAGCCCCAGCATTTT,CSARDPQGAPNQPQHF
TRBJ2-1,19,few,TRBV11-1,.,TGTGCCAGCAGCTTAGCGGACCCCAAACCCACGTTTCAGTACAATGAGCAGTTCTTC,CASSLADPKPTFQYNEQFF
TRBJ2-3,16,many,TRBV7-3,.,TGTGCCAGCAGCTTTGGTGGTCCGTCTAGCACAGATACGCAGTATTTT,CASSFGGPSSTDTQYF
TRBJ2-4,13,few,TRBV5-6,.,TGTGCCAGCAGCTTGGGGTCCCGAAACATTCAGTACTTC,CASSLGSRNIQYF
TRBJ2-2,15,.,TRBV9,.,TGTGCCAGCAGCATAAGTAGGAGCTACACCGGGGAGCTGTTTTTT,CASSISRSYTGELFF
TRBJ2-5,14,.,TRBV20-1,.,TGCAGTGCTAGAGAACGGCCAGTACAAGAGACCCAGTACTTC,CSARERPVQETQYF
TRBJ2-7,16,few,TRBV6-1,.,TGTGCCAGCCGTGCCTCAGGGGTTGGGGCCTCCTACGAGCAGTACTTC,CASRASGVGASYEQYF
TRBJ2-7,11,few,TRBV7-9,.,TGTGCCAGCAGCTTGAGGGGAGAGCAGTACTTC,CASSLRGEQYF
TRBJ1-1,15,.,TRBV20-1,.,TGCAGTGCTAGAGATTCGTTAGGGAGGAACACTGAAGCTTTCTTT,CSARDSLGRNTEAFF
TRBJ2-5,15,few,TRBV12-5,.,TGTGCTAGTGGTCGGCAACATGGTTCCGGGGAGACCCAGTACTTC,CASGRQHGSGETQYF
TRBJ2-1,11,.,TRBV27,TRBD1,TGTGCCAGCAGCCCCGGGACAGGTCAGTTCTTC,CASSPGTGQFF
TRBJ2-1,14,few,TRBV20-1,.,TGCAGTGCTCTCGGGCCCCCTTCCTACAATGAGCAGTTCTTC,CSALGPPSYNEQFF
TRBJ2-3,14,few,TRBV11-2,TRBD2,TGTGCCAGCAGCAATCGACTAGCCAGCGATACGCAGTATTTT,CASSNRLASDTQYF
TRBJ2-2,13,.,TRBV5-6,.,TGTGCCAGCAGCTTGTCTGTTACCGGGGAGCTGTTTTTT,CASSLSVTGELFF
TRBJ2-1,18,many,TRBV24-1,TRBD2,TGTGCCACCAGTGATTTGCGTCGTACTAGCGGGAGTTTTAATGAGCAGTTCTTC,CATSDLRRTSGSFNEQFF
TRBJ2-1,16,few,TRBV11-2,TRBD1,TGTGCCAGCAGCCCCCACAGGGGTAGCTCCTACAATGAGCAGTTCTTC,CASSPHRGSSYNEQFF
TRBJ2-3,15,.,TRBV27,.,TGTGCCAGCAGTTTATCGCGGATAGGCACAGATACGCAGTATTTT,CASSLSRIGTDTQYF
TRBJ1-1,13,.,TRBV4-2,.,TGTGCCAGCAGCCAAACAGGGCGGCCTGAAGCTTTCTTT,CASSQTGRPEAFF
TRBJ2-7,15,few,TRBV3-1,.,TGTGCCAGCAGCCAAGAAGCCGGGAGAGTTGACGAGCAGTACTTC,CASSQEAGRVDEQYF
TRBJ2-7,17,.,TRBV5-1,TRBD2,TGCGCCAGCAGTCATGGACTAGCGGGAGGGATACCCTACGAGCAGTACTTC,CASSHGLAGGIPYEQYF
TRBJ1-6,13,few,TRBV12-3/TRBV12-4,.,TGTGCCAGCAGTTTATCTCCGGCAACACCCCTCCACTTT,CASSLSPATPLHF
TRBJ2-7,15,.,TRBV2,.,TGTGCCAGCAGTGAATGGTGGACAAGCTCTGACGAGCAGTACTTC,CASSEWWTSSDEQYF
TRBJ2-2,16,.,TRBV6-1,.,TGTGCCAGCAGAACGACACGATCGGGTTTTTCCGGGGAGCTGTTTTTT,CASRTTRSGFSGELFF
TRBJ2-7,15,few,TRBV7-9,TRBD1,TGTGCCAGCAGACGCGCCCCGGGACAGGATCACGAGCAGTACTTC,CASRRAPGQDHEQYF
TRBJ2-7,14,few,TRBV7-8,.,TGTGCCAGCGCCAACACGTGGGGGATCTACGAGCAGTACTTC,CASANTWGIYEQYF
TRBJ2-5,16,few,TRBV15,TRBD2,TGTGCCACCAGAGGTACTGCTAGCGGCATTCAAGAGACCCAGTACTTC,CATRGTASGIQETQYF
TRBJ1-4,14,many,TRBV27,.,TGTGCCAGCAGGTACCGGGCCTCTAATGAAAAACTGTTTTTT,CASRYRASNEKLFF
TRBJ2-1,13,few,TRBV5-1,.,TGCGCCAGCAGCTTTCAGGGTCACAATGAGCAGTTCTTC,CASSFQGHNEQFF
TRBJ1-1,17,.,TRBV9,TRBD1,TGTGCCAGCAGCGGAAGACAGGGGCTTCAGGGGAACACTGAAGCTTTCTTT,CASSGRQGLQGNTEAFF
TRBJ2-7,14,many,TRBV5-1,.,TGCGCCAGCAGCTTGGTCGGGGTAGCCTACGAGCAGTACTTC,CASSLVGVAYEQYF
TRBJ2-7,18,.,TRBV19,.,TGTGCCAGTAGTATAGATCGCCGGACATCTCAAACCTCCTACGAGCAGTACTTC,CASSIDRRTSQTSYEQYF
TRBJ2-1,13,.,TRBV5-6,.,TGTGCCAGCAGCTCAGGCCCTGTCAATGAGCAGTTCTTC,CASSSGPVNEQFF
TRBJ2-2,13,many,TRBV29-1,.,TGCAGCGCGTTAGAGGGGGGCACCGGGGAGCTGTTTTTT,CSALEGGTGELFF
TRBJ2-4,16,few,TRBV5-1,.,TGCGCCAGCAGCAGGGACGGTCCTCTAGCCAAAAACATTCAGTACTTC,CASSRDGPLAKNIQYF
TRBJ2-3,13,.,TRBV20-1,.,TGCAGTGCTAGTTTGGATCTCGCAGATACGCAGTATTTT,CSASLDLADTQYF
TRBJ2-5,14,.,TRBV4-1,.,TGCGCCAGCAGCCAAGACTCAAGCCAAGAGACCCAGTACTTC,CASSQDSSQETQYF
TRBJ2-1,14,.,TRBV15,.,TGTGCCACCAGCAGGAGGGACGTTGTCAATGAGCAGTTCTTC,CATSRRDVVNEQFF
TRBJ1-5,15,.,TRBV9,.,TGTGCCAGCAGCGTAGGAGGGGAGGGCAATCAGCCCCAGCATTTT,CASSVGGEGNQPQHF
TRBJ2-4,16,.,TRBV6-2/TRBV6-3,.,TGTGCCAGCAGTCAAACGGGGCGTATAGCCAAAAACATTCAGTACTTC,CASSQTGRIAKNIQYF
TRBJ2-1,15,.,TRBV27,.,TGTGCCAGCAGTTTATCGGCGGGGTCCTACAATGAGCAGTTCTTC,CASSLSAGSYNEQFF